The 6 T cell receptor beta chains listed next were all sequenced from one sample in a study of OX40 agonist ivuxolimab in advanced cancers. Assay: immunoSEQ multiplex PCR; the TCRdb copy retains only in-frame clones and omits some. The data contain some 65,000 clones, around 87% of them singletons. The specimen was CD4+ or CD8+ T cells sorted from blood, collected in a trial of the OX40 agonist ivuxolimab. Receptor source: an adult with an advanced solid tumor such as melanoma, head and neck, liver or kidney cancer.

The V gene is TRBV21-1, the J gene TRBJ2-5; TRBD2, as called in the table, went unchecked against the DNA. The J call may not be correct, given that the DNA end is closer to TRBJ2-7. TRBV21-1 is an annotated pseudogene. This CDR3 has 21 amino acids. CDR3 amino acids: CARDRGITLAGPRVVSYEQYF. In nucleotides, the CDR3 is TGTGCCAGGGACAGGGGGATTACGCTAGCGGGACCGCGGGTGGTCTCCTACGAGCAGTACTTC.

This clone was counted a few times. This sequence joins TRBV7-6 and TRBJ2-7; D is unclear. CDR1 is SGHVS, CDR2 FNYEAQ, per germline. V lost 3 bases to trimming and J lost 2 bases, with 8 bases between them. This CDR3 contains 13 residues. The CDR3 region has the DNA TGTGCCAGCAGCTTGGACGGAACCTACGAGCAGTACTTC. This translates into CASSLDGTYEQYF. The whole variable domain, filled in from reference TRBV7-6 and TRBJ2-7, reads GAGVSQSPRYKVTKRGQDVALRCDPISGHVSLYWYRQALGQGPEFLTYFNYEAQQDKSGLPNDRFSAERPEGSISTLTIQRTEQRDSAMYRCASSLDGTYEQYFGPGTRLTVT.

CDR3 DNA: TGTGCCAGCAGGAGAGGACAGGGCAATCATGGCTACACCTTC. Amino acids: CASRRGQGNHGYTF. The chain combines TRBV28 with TRBJ1-2, with 8 bases fitting TRBD1. Germline lookup yields CDR1 MDHEN and CDR2 SYDVKM. Trimming removed 6 bases from V and 6 bases from J; junction bases left unmatched: 9. The CDR3 covers 14 residues.

The chain recombines TRBV10-3 with TRBJ2-1; 7 bases match TRBD2. The CDR3 runs 18 residues. The V and J ends lost 0 bases and 0 bases, in that order; junction bases with no gene match: 8. Germline V gene sequence: CDR1 ENHRY, CDR2 SYGVKD. This CDR3 is CAISESLSGGSSYNEQFF. CDR3 nucleotide sequence: TGTGCCATCAGTGAGTCGCTCTCCGGCGGGAGCTCCTACAATGAGCAGTTCTTC.

This rearrangement joins TRBV4-3 to TRBJ1-2; 7 bases line up with TRBD1. Unmatched junction bases numbered 12, after V lost 1 base and J lost 4 bases. The CDR3 has 17 residues. Germline CDR1 LGHNA, CDR2 YSLEER. CDR3 amino acids: CASSQGPQGFGGYGYTF. The CDR3 DNA reads as TGCGCCAGCAGCCAAGGCCCACAGGGGTTCGGCGGCTATGGCTACACCTTC.

The rearrangement joins TRBV19 to TRBJ2-5, with D maybe TRBD2 (5 bases). Matching the DNA end better, TRBJ2-7 makes the J call doubtful. CDR1 and CDR2 (germline): LNHDA, SQIVND (reference sequence). The CDR3 is made up of 14 amino acids. The CDR3 coding sequence is TGTGCCAGTAGTGGCCGCGGAGGAGACTACGAGCAGTACTTC. It specifies CASSGRGGDYEQYF.